These T cell receptor beta chains were read from a single sample in a study of blood T cell repertoires in COVID-19. Profiled with immunoSEQ multiplex PCR; TCRdb holds only in-frame clones, not every one. The sample yields 45,000 to 50,000 clones, 80% to 85% seen once. What was sequenced was peripheral blood. These receptors came from a man aged 60 to 75 with active COVID-19. Each CDR3 is given with its conserved first and last residue. The order of the fields is J gene, V gene, CDR3 protein.

TRBJ1-1,TRBV7-2,CASSSYFNTEAFF
TRBJ1-3,TRBV6-5,CASRKQGSGNTIYF
TRBJ2-7,TRBV7-9,CASSHSSGSYEQYF
TRBJ2-5,TRBV13,CASSRGQGQETQYF
TRBJ1-1,TRBV5-8,CASSKNRAPMDTEAFF
TRBJ2-3,TRBV4-1,CASSQDGRQGDTQYF
TRBJ2-6,TRBV19,CATRGTSGTASGANVLTF
TRBJ1-2,TRBV28,CASSGDSWYGYTF
TRBJ2-7,TRBV27,CASRMQGRGEQYF
TRBJ2-1,TRBV14,CASSLTRGSSYNEQFF
TRBJ2-7,TRBV7-9,CASSLVEGNEQYF
TRBJ2-4,TRBV11-3,CASKGRGNIQYF